These 21 T cell receptor beta chains were sequenced from one sample in a study of vaccination and CD4 T cells after COVID-19 (dated by TCRdb to 2022 to 2024). The library was produced with PCR. Sequencing instrument: Illumina iSeq 100. TCR sequencing of DNA from cultured CD4+ T cells used the Oncomine TCR Beta short-read assay at the Johns Hopkins FTIC core. TCRdb trimmed public reads at Q25 via fastp, called clones via MiXCR and kept in-frame beta chains. Here each entry gathers all rows of one CDR3 protein and keeps the most common genes and DNA. For this sample there are 7,600 or so distinct CDR3 sequences; about three fifths appear just once. More than 30% of the sample rests with the top ten. Their target antigens are unknown. What the treatment or condition label conveys for this sample: roughly ten-day PBMC culture with coronavirus spike peptide pools or control peptides (ViraFEST assay). The sample was CD4+ T cells from blood, cultured in vitro. Receptors originate from a human donor who had recovered from COVID-19.

This chain connects TRBV20-1 to TRBJ2-7, with D maybe TRBD1 (6 bases). Trimming removed 5 bases at V and 1 base at J, with 15 bases between. CDR1 is DFQATT, CDR2 SNEGSKA, per germline (reference sequence). The CDR3 is 14 residues long. The CDR3 spells CSAQTGIGSYEQYF. In DNA, the CDR3 is TGCAGTGCTCAAACAGGGATTGGGTCCTACGAGCAGTACTTC.

This chain uses TRBV7-2 with TRBJ1-2; D is uncertain. V was clipped by 8 bases and J by 1 base, with 11 bases between them. Looked up from germline, CDR1 is SGHTA and CDR2 is FQGNSA. The CDR3 covers 13 residues. DNA of the CDR3: TGTGCCAGCCCCAGAGAGGGTAACTATGGCTACACCTTC. It yields the protein CASPREGNYGYTF.

The genes are TRBV5-1 and TRBJ2-3, with 7 positions matching TRBD2. Trimming removed 6 bases from V and 3 bases from J; junction bases left unmatched: 10. This CDR3 is 15 amino acids long. The V gene's germline CDR1 is SGHRS and CDR2 YFSETQ. CDR3 coding DNA: TGCGCCAGCACCTATGGGGGGGAAGCGACAGATACGCAGTATTTT. Residues: CASTYGGEATDTQYF.

The J gene is TRBJ2-3, the V gene TRBV6-4; D is possibly TRBD1 (5 bases). There are 13 residues in the CDR3. Trimming cost V 2 bases and J 14 bases, with 17 bases left between them. CDR1 is MRHNA, CDR2 SNTAGT, per germline. The CDR3 sequence: CASSDQTQGLRYF. The CDR3 DNA reads TGTGCCAGCAGTGACCAAACCCAGGGCCTCAGGTATTTT.

The count of this clonotype is one. V usage is TRBV7-2 and J usage is TRBJ2-2, with a tentative D call TRBD1 (9 bases). CDR1 SGHTA and CDR2 FQGNSA come from the germline V gene. Trimming stripped 5 bases from V and 2 bases from J, with 15 bases between. This CDR3 contains 16 residues. The CDR3 DNA reads TGTGCCAGCAGCCGGGGGGGACAGGGCAACACCGGGGAGCTGTTTTTT. Its translation is CASSRGGQGNTGELFF.

V usage is TRBV6-1 and J usage is TRBJ2-1, with 7 bases that match TRBD1. Looked up from germline, CDR1 is MNHNS and CDR2 is SASEGT. J gave up 6 bases and V 6 bases, and 5 bases lay outside the gene matches. The CDR3 is made up of 13 amino acids. DNA of the CDR3: TGTGCCAGCAGGGGACAGACGGCCAATGAGCAGTTCTTC. Its translation is CASRGQTANEQFF.

V is TRBV24-1 and J is TRBJ2-3; 7 positions match TRBD1. The ends lost 3 bases at V and 0 bases at J; junction bases unmatched: 5. Germline values: CDR1 KGHDR, CDR2 SFDVKD. The CDR3 runs to 16 residues. The CDR3 protein is CATSDPGQDSTDTQYF. The CDR3, as DNA: TGTGCCACCAGTGATCCCGGACAGGACAGCACAGATACGCAGTATTTT.

This chain joins TRBV11-3 and TRBJ2-5; possibly TRBD1 for D (6 bases). This CDR3 has 15 residues. Germline V gene data show CDR1 as SGHNT and CDR2 as YENEEA. V lost 3 bases and J 5 bases, leaving 16 bases between the germline ends. The DNA of the CDR3 is TGTGCCAGCAGCTTGTCACCCGGGACAATTGAGACCCAGTACTTC. Residues: CASSLSPGTIETQYF.

This chain links TRBV28 with TRBJ2-3, with 7 nucleotides matching TRBD1. Trimming at V came to 8 bases and at J to 6 bases, leaving 11 bases not matched to a gene. The V gene's germline CDR1 is MDHEN and CDR2 SYDVKM. The CDR3 runs 14 residues. The CDR3 DNA reads as TGTGCCAGCGACAGGGCAGGGGGTATGGATACGCAGTATTTT. This gives the protein CASDRAGGMDTQYF.

This chain uses TRBV20-1 with TRBJ1-6; D is unclear. CDR1 is DFQATT, CDR2 SNEGSKA, per germline (reference sequence). The CDR3 runs 13 residues. Trimming took 5 bases from V and 8 from J, leaving 13 bases between them. CDR3 sequence reads: CSAPIGLHSPLHF. As DNA, the CDR3 is TGCAGTGCTCCCATTGGGCTGCATTCACCCCTCCACTTT.

The rearrangement joins TRBV27 to TRBJ2-3, with D unclear. Trimming cost V 4 bases and J 7 bases, with 6 bases left between them. CDR3 length: 11 amino acids. Looked up from germline, CDR1 is MNHEY and CDR2 is SMNVEV (reference sequence). The CDR3 protein is CASSSSYTQYF. For the CDR3, the DNA is TGTGCCAGCAGTTCCTCCTATACGCAGTATTTT.

The V and J genes are TRBV7-2 and TRBJ2-1, with D unresolved. From germline, CDR1 is SGHTA and CDR2 FQGNSA. Trimming pared 0 bases from V and 5 bases from J, leaving 8 bases between. The CDR3 is 14 amino acids. CDR3 sequence reads: CASSLAGRNNEQFF. As DNA, the CDR3 is TGTGCCAGCAGCTTAGCGGGCAGGAACAATGAGCAGTTCTTC. Variable domain in full (rest from reference TRBV7-2 and TRBJ2-1): GAGVSQSPSNKVTEKGKDVELRCDPISGHTALYWYRQSLGQGLEFLIYFQGNSAPDKSGLPSDRFSAERTGGSVSTLTIQRTQQEDSAVYLCASSLAGRNNEQFFGPGTRLTVL.

This rearrangement joins TRBV7-2 to TRBJ2-7; D might be TRBD2 (7 bases). The CDR3 is made up of 15 amino acids. The germline V and J ends were trimmed by 2 bases and 4 bases, with 15 bases remaining between them. In germline, CDR1 is SGHTA, CDR2 FQGNSA. The DNA for the CDR3 is TGTGCCAGCAGCTTAACCCCGGGGGGCGGGTACGAGCAGTACTTC. Translating gives CASSLTPGGGYEQYF. Full variable domain (missing parts from reference TRBV7-2 and TRBJ2-7): GAGVSQSPSNKVTEKGKDVELRCDPISGHTALYWYRQSLGQGLEFLIYFQGNSAPDKSGLPSDRFSAERTGGSVSTLTIQRTQQEDSAVYLCASSLTPGGGYEQYFGPGTRLTVT.

The chain combines TRBV27 with TRBJ2-5; tentatively, D is TRBD1 or TRBD2 (5 bases each). Trimming removed 9 bases at V and 2 bases at J, with 10 bases between. Per the germline V gene, CDR1 is MNHEY and CDR2 is SMNVEV (reference sequence). This CDR3 has 12 amino acids. The CDR3, as DNA: TGTGCCAGTCTGAGGGGTCAAGAGACCCAGTACTTC. Translation: CASLRGQETQYF.

The chain combines TRBV2 with TRBJ1-1; unclear D gene. From germline, CDR1 is SNHLY and CDR2 FYNNEI. This CDR3 has 13 amino acids. V lost 4 bases and J lost 1, with 7 bases in between. The CDR3 sequence is CASSVRTNTEAFF. DNA of the CDR3: TGTGCCAGCAGTGTACGGACGAACACTGAAGCTTTCTTT.

The V call is TRBV3-1, the J call TRBJ1-6; the D is unclear. Germline loops: CDR1 LGHDT, CDR2 YNNKEL (reference sequence). This CDR3 has 13 amino acids. V shed 5 bases and J shed 5 bases, with 7 bases lying between them. CDR3 loop: CASSWGNNSPLHF. DNA for the CDR3: TGTGCCAGCAGCTGGGGAAATAATTCACCCCTCCACTTT.

V and J are TRBV20-1 and TRBJ1-1; 7 bases align to TRBD1. V dropped 2 bases and J dropped 1; count of bases not matched to a gene: 10. The CDR3 is made up of 16 amino acids. CDR1 and CDR2 (germline): DFQATT, SNEGSKA (reference sequence). CDR3 DNA sequence: TGCAGTGCTAGAAGATCTATGGCAGGGGGGAACACTGAAGCTTTCTTT. This translates into CSARRSMAGGNTEAFF.

This clonotype showed up just once. The genes are TRBV5-4 and TRBJ2-7; 9 positions agree with TRBD2. The J segment lost 7 bases and the V segment lost 4 bases, leaving 18 bases of the junction unmatched. Germline V gene lookup returns CDR1 SGHNT and CDR2 YYREEE (reference sequence). This CDR3 is 17 amino acids long. The CDR3 region is CASSPTVSGGLAGEQYF. In nucleotides, the CDR3 is TGTGCCAGCAGCCCCACCGTGAGCGGGGGTCTAGCGGGGGAGCAGTACTTC.

This clonotype was seen once. The chain employs TRBV5-1 and TRBJ2-7, with 9 nucleotides matching TRBD2. J lost 4 bases, V lost 0 bases, and 5 bases had no gene match. CDR1 is SGHRS and CDR2 is YFSETQ in the germline V gene. This CDR3 is built from 15 residues. The CDR3 reads CASSLGRGGSYEQYF. The CDR3, as DNA: TGCGCCAGCAGCTTGGGGCGGGGGGGGAGTTACGAGCAGTACTTC.

The V and J genes are TRBV2 and TRBJ1-1; D perhaps matches TRBD1 (5 bases). The CDR3 contains 13 residues. CDR1 and CDR2 from the germline V gene are SNHLY and FYNNEI. V dropped 4 bases and J dropped 1 base, with 7 bases sitting between them. For the CDR3, the DNA is TGTGCCAGCAGTGCGCAGGGGAACACTGAAGCTTTCTTT. It encodes CASSAQGNTEAFF.

The V and J genes are TRBV5-1 and TRBJ2-2, with D possibly called TRBD1 or TRBD2 (5 bases each). The V end was cut by 0 bases, the J end by 0 bases, with 6 bases between. Germline CDR1 and CDR2: SGHRS and YFSETQ. The CDR3 covers 15 residues. The CDR3 region has the DNA TGCGCCAGCAGCTTGGGGGGGACGAACACCGGGGAGCTGTTTTTT. Amino acid sequence: CASSLGGTNTGELFF.